A selection of T cell receptor beta chains follows, all from one sample in a study of T cells in Graves' hyperthyroidism and ophthalmopathy. One entry per CDR3 protein, called by TCRdb with MiXCR from the multiplex PCR reads. The sample holds 730,000 or so distinct CDR3 sequences, roughly a sixth seen once. The specimen was blood. Every receptor here comes from a woman between 50 and 59 years old with Graves' hyperthyroidism that later progressed to Graves' ophthalmopathy. The CDR3 runs from the conserved cysteine through the conserved F or W. A D gene is named only where the DNA matches it firmly. Part of the rows lack a size; the others show once, few, many or a class for expanded clones.

cdr3_aa,cdr3_nt,v_call,cdr3_length,j_call,clone_size,d_call
CASSLISGYNEQFF,TGTGCCAGCAGCTTAATATCCGGTTACAATGAGCAGTTCTTC,TRBV7-3,14,TRBJ2-1,NA,NA
CASSRLGFSNSPLHF,TGTGCCAGCAGCCGCTTGGGTTTCTCTAATTCACCCCTCCACTTT,TRBV12-3/TRBV12-4,15,TRBJ1-6,NA,NA
CASTPPLGGPQETQYF,TGTGCCAGCACTCCTCCCCTCGGGGGACCCCAAGAGACCCAGTACTTC,TRBV12-3/TRBV12-4,16,TRBJ2-5,NA,NA
CASSRVDTGVNTEAFF,TGTGCCAGTAGTCGGGTAGACACAGGGGTTAACACTGAAGCTTTCTTT,TRBV19,16,TRBJ1-1,NA,TRBD1
CASSLAAGGGGNEQFF,TGCGCCAGCAGCTTGGCCGCTGGCGGGGGGGGGAATGAGCAGTTCTTC,TRBV5-1,16,TRBJ2-1,few,TRBD2
CASSLVTSYAFF,TGTGCCAGCAGCTTAGTTACCAGTTACGCTTTCTTT,TRBV7-2,12,TRBJ1-1,many,NA
CASSGTINQPQHF,TGTGCCAGCTCAGGGACAATCAATCAGCCCCAGCATTTT,TRBV18,13,TRBJ1-5,many,NA
CGVEGGGATEAFF,TGCGGCGTTGAAGGAGGGGGCGCGACTGAAGCTTTCTTT,TRBV29-1,13,TRBJ1-1,once,TRBD1
CSAGTGYSASDEKLFF,TGCAGTGCCGGGACAGGATACTCCGCTTCCGATGAAAAACTGTTTTTT,TRBV20-1,16,TRBJ1-4,NA,TRBD1
CASSYSWQRTPLNTEAFF,TGTGCCAGCAGTTACTCGTGGCAGCGGACACCTTTGAACACTGAAGCTTTCTTT,TRBV6-2/TRBV6-3,18,TRBJ1-1,few,NA
CASSLSPLAGVNEQFF,TGTGCCAGCAGCTTAAGCCCGCTAGCAGGAGTCAATGAGCAGTTCTTC,TRBV7-9,16,TRBJ2-1,few,NA
CSARVGTGTYEQYF,TGCAGTGCTAGAGTGGGGACAGGGACCTACGAGCAGTACTTC,TRBV20-1,14,TRBJ2-7,NA,TRBD1
CASTEGPGNTIYF,TGTGCCAGTACTGAAGGGCCTGGAAACACCATATATTTT,TRBV2,13,TRBJ1-3,few,NA
CASATGARGEKLFF,TGTGCCAGCGCAACAGGGGCCCGGGGTGAAAAACTGTTTTTT,TRBV12-3/TRBV12-4,14,TRBJ1-4,many,TRBD1
CSAESSDRRRGYTF,TGCAGTGCTGAATCCTCGGACAGGAGGCGAGGCTACACCTTC,TRBV20-1,14,TRBJ1-2,NA,TRBD1
CATSRERVAKNIQYF,TGTGCCACCAGCAGAGAGAGGGTAGCCAAAAACATTCAGTACTTC,TRBV15,15,TRBJ2-4,few,NA
CASSLSLGEGTQYF,TGTGCCAGCAGTTTATCGTTGGGGGAAGGGACCCAGTACTTC,TRBV27,14,TRBJ2-5,NA,NA
CASSQDVGIAYNEQFF,TGTGCCAGCAGCCAAGACGTAGGGATCGCCTACAATGAGCAGTTCTTC,TRBV14,16,TRBJ2-1,NA,NA
CASSQEGSGREAFF,TGTGCCAGCAGCCAAGAAGGCTCAGGCAGAGAAGCTTTCTTT,TRBV3-1,14,TRBJ1-1,many,NA
CASSSRTGMQPQHF,TGTGCCAGCAGTTCCAGGACAGGGATGCAGCCCCAGCATTTT,TRBV27,14,TRBJ1-5,NA,TRBD1
CASSLVTGVVITGELFF,TGTGCCAGCAGTTTAGTGACAGGGGTAGTAATCACCGGGGAGCTGTTTTTT,TRBV12-3/TRBV12-4,17,TRBJ2-2,few,TRBD1
CASTNWGGAMEETQYF,TGTGCCAGCACCAACTGGGGGGGGGCGATGGAAGAGACCCAGTACTTC,TRBV5-6,16,TRBJ2-5,many,NA